This T cell receptor beta chain was recorded in a study of cytomegalovirus exposure and HLA in healthy donors. This CDR3 spans 14 amino acids. CDR1 is LNHDA and CDR2 is SQIVND in the germline V gene (reference sequence). V trimming: 5 bases; J trimming: 7 bases; junction bases outside the gene matches: 10. A note on this clone: What it binds is unknown.

Amplification used 60 Vbeta primers and 13 Jbeta primers. Sequencing was performed with immunoSEQ multiplex PCR; in TCRdb, only in-frame clones are kept and a portion is missing. Here the sample spans under 200,000 clones, about 59% being singletons. Study-wide points: The study put 150 or so TCR beta chains on its list as cytomegalovirus-associated. Most CMV-associated TCR beta chains were later found to appear HLA-restricted.

This chain connects TRBV19 to TRBJ2-7, with TRBD2 matching 8 bases. Sequencing was done on a sample of PBMCs. This clonotype was sampled from a middle-aged man in good health and CMV-seronegative. CDR3 loop: CASSGTRSINEQYF. The CDR3 bases are TGTGCCAGTAGTGGGACTAGATCCATAAATGAGCAGTACTTC.